A selection of T cell receptor beta chains follows, all from one sample in a study of cytomegalovirus exposure and HLA in healthy donors. Profiled with immunoSEQ multiplex PCR; TCRdb holds only in-frame clones, not every one. The profile shows some 190,000 clones, roughly 9.5% of them singletons. The sequenced sample was PBMCs. Receptors were obtained from a woman aged 25-40 years in good health and CMV-seropositive. Each CDR3 is given without its conserved first and last residue.

v_call,cdr3_length,j_call,cdr3_aa
TRBV7-9,11,TRBJ2-2,ASRREDRWELF
TRBV14,8,TRBJ1-3,ASSLPRRD
TRBV29-1,10,TRBJ2-4,SVDTRWNIQY
TRBV27,12,TRBJ1-4,ASSAQGGSEKLF
TRBV9,14,TRBJ2-1,ASSVDGGSSYNEQF
TRBV15,13,NA,ATSINRGGSYEQY
TRBV7-8,12,TRBJ2-5,ASSLVGGKETQY
TRBV6-4,14,TRBJ2-5,ASSVRGRPRNETQY
TRBV6-4,12,TRBJ2-3,ASSGLGSTDTQY
TRBV6-6,13,TRBJ1-1,ASSYLGHQNTEAF
TRBV5-4,12,TRBJ1-2,ASSSGTALYGYT
TRBV6-4,13,TRBJ1-1,ARDRGSIPNTEAF
TRBV7-2,11,TRBJ1-5,ASSRGRNQPQH
TRBV29-1,13,TRBJ2-1,SVARTGGSYNEQF
TRBV6-6,11,TRBJ1-1,ASNRQLNTEAF
TRBV5-1,12,TRBJ2-3,ASSEGKVTDTQY
TRBV7-2,16,TRBJ2-1,ASSSRAGAPGAYNEQF
TRBV2,12,TRBJ2-7,ASSAGLALYEQY
TRBV19,13,TRBJ2-7,ASSSLAGGSYEQY
TRBV30,12,NA,AWSVQAGSYEQY
TRBV6-5,13,TRBJ1-4,ASRSQGAPNEKLF
TRBV4-1,13,TRBJ1-1,ASSLGGQGSTEAF
TRBV6-1,13,TRBJ2-1,ASSPGGVRDNEQF
TRBV5-1,12,TRBJ2-1,ASSLGTASNEQF
TRBV6-6,8,TRBJ2-6,ASSPNVLT
TRBV11-2,10,TRBJ2-4,ASSSDRNIQY
TRBV19,14,TRBJ1-4,ASSIRTGATNEKLF
TRBV4-2,13,TRBJ2-7,ASSQLAGLIYEQY
TRBV6-5,13,TRBJ2-1,ASSPPGTSYNEQF
TRBV21-1,16,TRBJ2-1,ASSSRSPGTSKDHEQF
TRBV5-1,14,TRBJ1-2,ASSLPVKGSFRGYT
TRBV10-2,11,TRBJ2-1,ASSVRTGHEQF
TRBV6-5,11,TRBJ1-4,ASMQGLNEKLF